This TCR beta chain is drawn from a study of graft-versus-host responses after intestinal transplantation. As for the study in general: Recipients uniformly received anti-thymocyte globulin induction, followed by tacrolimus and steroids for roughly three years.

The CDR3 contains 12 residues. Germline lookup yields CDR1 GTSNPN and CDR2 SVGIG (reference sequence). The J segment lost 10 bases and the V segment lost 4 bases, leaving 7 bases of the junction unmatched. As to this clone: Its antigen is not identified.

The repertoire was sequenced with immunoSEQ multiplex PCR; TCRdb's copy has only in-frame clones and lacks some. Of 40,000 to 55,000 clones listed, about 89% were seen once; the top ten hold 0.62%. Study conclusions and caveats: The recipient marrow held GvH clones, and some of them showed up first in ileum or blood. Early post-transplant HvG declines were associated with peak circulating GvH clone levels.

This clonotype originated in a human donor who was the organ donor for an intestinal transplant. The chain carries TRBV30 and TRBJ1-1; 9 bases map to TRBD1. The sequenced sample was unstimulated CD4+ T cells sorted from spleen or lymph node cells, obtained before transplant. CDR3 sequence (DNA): TGTGCCTGGACCCCCCCGGACAGGGGAGCTTTCTTT. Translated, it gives CAWTPPDRGAFF.